This T cell receptor (beta chain) was recovered during a study of shared clonotypes between healthy human individuals. Using immunoSEQ multiplex PCR, the repertoire was profiled, and TCRdb retains in-frame clones only, with some absent. This repertoire shows about 1.5 million clones, around 98% found once; its top ten account for 0.4% to 0.45%. The germline V and J ends were trimmed by 3 bases and 2 bases, with 11 bases remaining between them. The CDR3 consists of 14 residues. Per the germline V gene, CDR1 is SGDLS and CDR2 is YYNGEE. This chain connects TRBV9 to TRBJ2-5, with D possibly TRBD1 on 6 matching bases. This clonotype was obtained from a man between 25 and 39 years old in good health. Material: naive CD4+ T cells sorted from blood. The subset is: CD45RA+ positively selected. The CDR3 bases are TGTGCCAGCAGCGCCAGGGACAATCAAGAGACCCAGTACTTC. Amino acids: CASSARDNQETQYF.